These 22 T cell receptor beta chains share one sample of origin, sequenced in a study of blood T cells in healthy people across ages. The use of a sample-barcoded 5' primer and a J-beta primer mix characterized a second PCR of about 7 to 12 cycles. TCRdb analysed the 5' RACE reads with MiXCR anew, one entry per CDR3 protein. The data show some 760,000 distinct CDR3 sequences, 25% seen once. These data were also reused for a study on T cells of mothers and their children.

What was sequenced was blood. These receptors came from a boy between 5 and 17 years old in good health.

DNA for the CDR3: TGCAGTGCTAGAGTGGGGGGGGCTTATGAGCAGTTCTTC. Amino acids: CSARVGGAYEQFF. This sequence joins TRBV20-1 and TRBJ2-1; tentatively, D is TRBD2 (7 bases). The CDR3 contains 13 residues. Germline V gene sequence: CDR1 DFQATT, CDR2 SNEGSKA (reference sequence). V lost 1 base, J lost 8 bases, and 12 bases lay in between.

The gene calls are TRBV12-3 or TRBV12-4 and TRBJ1-3; D is unresolved. This CDR3 has 12 residues. V was cut by 7 bases and J by 4 bases, with 8 bases left in between. The CDR3 region is CASTQGGNTIYF. Here the CDR3 DNA reads TGTGCCAGCACCCAAGGAGGAAACACCATATATTTT.

Note on this clonotype: A junction boundary mismatches the germline segment, possibly from a read error. The genes are TRBV4-1 and TRBJ1-1; D is undetermined. CDR1 is MGHRA, CDR2 YSYEKL, per germline. The CDR3 contains 13 residues. The CDR3 DNA reads TGCACCAGCAGCCTTGAGATGAGCACTGAAGCTTTCTTT. The encoded protein is CTSSLEMSTEAFF.

In its sample, this clonotype was seen a few times. The chain carries TRBV5-6 and TRBJ1-2; tentative D call: TRBD1 (6 bases). Germline assignment: CDR1 SGHDT and CDR2 YYEEEE. The CDR3 contains 13 residues. V lost 3 bases to trimming and J lost 5 bases, with 11 bases between them. CDR3 loop: CASSSDRSYGYTF. The CDR3 DNA is TGTGCCAGCAGCTCGGACAGATCGTATGGCTACACCTTC.

CDR3 bases: TGTGCCAGCAGCTTGCCGGTATACCGTGGAGGCGAGCAGTACTTC. It specifies CASSLPVYRGGEQYF. This rearrangement joins TRBV5-6 to TRBJ2-5; possible D gene TRBD2, 5 bases. The DNA end lines up better with TRBJ2-7; the J call may be wrong. CDR1 is SGHDT, CDR2 YYEEEE, per germline. The CDR3 runs to 15 residues.

The rearrangement links TRBV3-1 to TRBJ1-2, with D unclear. Germline values: CDR1 LGHDT, CDR2 YNNKEL (reference sequence). V was clipped by 2 bases and J by 5 bases, with 9 bases between them. This CDR3 comprises 13 residues. CDR3 region: CASSQNSRYGYTF. For the CDR3, the DNA is TGTGCCAGCAGCCAAAACAGCCGGTATGGCTACACCTTC.

This clonotype was counted a few times. The chain employs TRBV6-2 or TRBV6-3 and TRBJ2-1, with D possibly being TRBD1 or TRBD2 (5 bases each). Gene TRBJ2-7 matches the end of the DNA better, so the J call may be wrong. This CDR3 has 14 residues. From germline, CDR1 is MNHEY and CDR2 SVGEGT. The CDR3 sequence is CASTLFGTVNEQYF. The CDR3 nucleotides are TGTGCCAGCACCTTATTCGGGACCGTGAACGAGCAGTACTTC.

The chain has TRBV10-3 and TRBJ2-6; TRBD1 agrees at 10 bases. The germline CDR1 and CDR2 sequences are ENHRY and SYGVKD. J was trimmed by 1 base and V by 4 bases; bases with no gene match: 10. The CDR3 loop spans 19 amino acids. The CDR3 bases are TGTGCCATCAGTGCCGGGTTGACAGGGGGCCCTTCTGGGGCCAACGTCCTGACTTTC. Protein product: CAISAGLTGGPSGANVLTF.

This clonotype occurred a few times. This chain joins TRBV27 and TRBJ2-2; no definite D call. The ends were cut back, 4 bases at V and 6 bases at J, with 6 bases in the middle. Germline V gives CDR1 MNHEY, CDR2 SMNVEV (reference sequence). This CDR3 contains 12 residues. The CDR3 DNA reads as TGTGCCAGCAGTTCAACGTCCGGGGAGCTGTTTTTT. Amino acids: CASSSTSGELFF.

The CDR3 sequence: CSVVSSGRYEYEQYF. CDR3 DNA: TGCAGCGTAGTTTCTAGCGGCCGGTATGAATACGAGCAGTACTTC. The chain couples TRBV29-1 to TRBJ2-1; 7 bases match TRBD2. The J call is uncertain, as TRBJ2-7 better fits the DNA end. CDR3 length equals 15 residues. Germline lookup yields CDR1 SQVTM and CDR2 ANQGSEA.

This clonotype was counted only a few times. The V and J genes are TRBV9 and TRBJ1-2, with D unresolved. Trimming cost V 0 bases and J 9 bases, with 12 bases left between them. The CDR3 has 13 amino acids. Germline lookup yields CDR1 SGDLS and CDR2 YYNGEE. CDR3 region: CASSVEDFGSYTF. In DNA, the CDR3 is TGTGCCAGCAGCGTAGAGGATTTCGGGAGCTACACCTTC.

This chain uses TRBV5-1 with TRBJ2-3; 12 bases align to TRBD2. CDR1 SGHRS and CDR2 YFSETQ come from the germline V gene. This CDR3 comprises 16 residues. J lost 6 bases, V lost 5 bases, and 10 bases had no gene match. This chain's CDR3 is CASSNPSGRAGDTQYF. CDR3 bases: TGCGCCAGCAGTAACCCTAGCGGGAGGGCCGGGGATACGCAGTATTTT.

This chain connects TRBV4-3 to TRBJ2-3; D is unresolved. V was cut by 0 bases and J by 2 bases, with 15 bases left in between. Germline CDR1 is LGHNA and CDR2 is YSLEER. CDR3 length: 17 amino acids. This CDR3 reads CASSQDMVGRDTDTQYF. The CDR3 DNA follows: TGCGCCAGCAGCCAAGATATGGTGGGCCGTGACACAGATACGCAGTATTTT.

In this sample, this clonotype turned up a few times. V and J are TRBV12-3 or TRBV12-4 and TRBJ2-5; unclear D gene. Trimming took 3 bases from V and 3 from J, leaving 14 bases between them. This CDR3 contains 15 residues. The CDR3 here is CASSFLPGSEETQYF. The CDR3 region has the DNA TGTGCCAGCAGTTTTCTTCCGGGCAGTGAAGAGACCCAGTACTTC.

This clonotype was counted only a few times. The chain links TRBV27 to TRBJ2-7; 12 bases line up with TRBD1. This CDR3 region has 15 residues. J gave up 6 bases and V 5 bases, and 8 bases lay outside the gene matches. Germline CDR1 reads MNHEY; CDR2 reads SMNVEV (reference sequence). The DNA of the CDR3 is TGTGCCAGCAGTGGGCGGGGGACAGGGGGCAGCGAGCAGTACTTC. Its protein product is CASSGRGTGGSEQYF.

This chain connects TRBV6-1 to TRBJ1-6; D ambiguous. The CDR3 consists of 13 residues. Per the germline V gene, CDR1 is MNHNS and CDR2 is SASEGT. Trimming stripped 7 bases from V and 7 bases from J, with 11 bases between. In DNA form, the CDR3 reads TGTGCCAGCATGCGGACGGACAATTCACCCCTCCACTTT. Translated: CASMRTDNSPLHF.

The table lists this clonotype with a few counts. V usage is TRBV13 and J usage is TRBJ2-1; 10 bases are shared with TRBD2. The CDR3 loop spans 14 amino acids. Per germline, CDR1 PRHDT and CDR2 FYEKMQ (reference sequence). With 2 bases clipped from V and 11 bases from J, the junction kept 6 bases outside the gene matches. For the CDR3, the DNA is TGTGCCAGCAGCTTACGTTCTAGCGGGAGAAAGCAGTTCTTC. It yields the protein CASSLRSSGRKQFF.

V is TRBV20-1 and J is TRBJ2-1; 11 bases are a match to TRBD1. V was clipped by 5 bases and J by 8 bases; unmatched bases: 5. Germline-derived CDR1 and CDR2 are DFQATT and SNEGSKA (reference sequence). The CDR3 is 13 amino acids. In nucleotides, the CDR3 is TGCAGTGCTTTGGGGACAGGGGGGCATGAGCAGTTCTTC. It codes for CSALGTGGHEQFF.

The V gene is TRBV7-2, the J gene TRBJ1-2; 12 bases are a match to TRBD1. The length of the CDR3 is 17 residues. V gave up 5 bases and J gave up 2 bases; unmatched junction bases: 9. CDR1 and CDR2 (germline): SGHTA, FQGNSA. CDR3 residues: CASSLVSGTGGNYGYTF. The CDR3 nucleotides are TGTGCCAGCAGCCTAGTCTCTGGGACAGGGGGCAACTATGGCTACACCTTC.

The table lists this clonotype with a few counts. This rearrangement joins TRBV5-1 to TRBJ2-5; possibly TRBD2 for D (5 bases). Germline lookup yields CDR1 SGHRS and CDR2 YFSETQ. This CDR3 has 13 amino acids. V was trimmed by 4 bases and J by 3 bases, leaving 10 bases between them. The CDR3 reads CASSMVGEETQYF. Written as DNA, the CDR3 is TGCGCCAGCAGCATGGTCGGGGAAGAGACCCAGTACTTC.

This clonotype was observed a few times. CDR3: CASSEVTGNYEQYF. CDR3 sequence (DNA): TGTGCCAGCAGCGAAGTGACAGGGAACTACGAGCAGTACTTC. J is TRBJ2-7 and V is TRBV3-1; 7 nucleotides align to TRBD1. Germline lookup yields CDR1 LGHDT and CDR2 YNNKEL (reference sequence). The CDR3 extends over 14 amino acids. V lost 5 bases and J lost 3; bases outside the gene matches: 7.

This clonotype was counted only a few times. The V call is TRBV9, the J call TRBJ1-1; D possibly corresponds to TRBD1 (5 bases). CDR1 is SGDLS and CDR2 is YYNGEE in the germline V gene. The CDR3 loop spans 15 amino acids. V was shortened by 3 bases and J by 1 base, with 13 bases between the two germline ends. The CDR3 here is CASSGTQVPNTEAFF. CDR3 nucleotide sequence: TGTGCCAGCAGCGGTACACAGGTACCGAACACTGAAGCTTTCTTT.